This T cell receptor beta chain was identified during a study of CD8 T cell repertoires and HIV-1 epitope variants. At the level of the study: Separate wells received one of Twenty-five Gag or Nef variant peptides. T cells were cultured for 10 days with cytokines added on days 3 and 7. Findings and caveats of the study: Of about 10 antigen-specific beta clonotypes, about six appeared to cross-react with escape variants.

Some clones are missing from TCRdb's copy, which holds only in-frame ones; the method was immunoSEQ multiplex PCR. The top ten clones hold roughly 40% of a sample with 5,000 to 6,500 clones, roughly 64% of them seen once. Concerning this clone itself: Its specificity is not known.

The germline V gene encodes CDR1 LNHDA and CDR2 SQIVND (reference sequence). This CDR3 is built from 14 residues. The V gene lost 6 bases and the J gene lost 12 bases, with 18 bases spanning the gap. Input material: cultured CD8+ T cells derived from PBMCs. This chain links TRBV19 with TRBJ1-6, with D perhaps TRBD1 (5 bases). This sequence originates from a male donor with HIV. CDR3 amino acids: CASRPRGGFIPLHF. In DNA, the CDR3 is TGTGCCAGTAGGCCACGGGGGGGGTTTATACCCCTCCACTTT.